These 4 T cell receptor beta chains came from one sample sequenced in a study of blood T cell repertoires in COVID-19. The assay was immunoSEQ multiplex PCR, and TCRdb's table has in-frame clones only and misses some. Altogether over 75,000 clones are present, 85% to 95% being singletons, with the ten largest covering 1.5% to 2%. The sample was peripheral blood. Receptors were obtained from a man between 60 and 70 years old with acute or convalescent COVID-19.

V gene TRBV3-1 (or the pseudogene TRBV3-2) combines with J gene TRBJ2-1; the match to TRBD2 covers 10 bases. CDR3 length equals 16 residues. J lost 4 bases, V lost 1 base, and 4 bases had no gene match. The germline gives CDR1 LGHDT, CDR2 YNNKEL (reference sequence). CDR3 coding DNA: TGTGCCAGCAGCCAAGTAACTAGCGGGGAATACAATGAGCAGTTCTTC. This gives the protein CASSQVTSGEYNEQFF.

The chain has TRBV11-2 and TRBJ1-1; the D is unclear. V was cut by 5 bases and J by 3 bases, with 10 bases left in between. The CDR3 runs 13 residues. Germline V CDR1 and CDR2: SGHAT, FQNNGV. The CDR3 is CASSPPTDTEAFF. In DNA, the CDR3 is TGTGCCAGCAGCCCCCCCACGGACACTGAAGCTTTCTTT.

The gene calls are TRBV24-1 and TRBJ2-2; the match to TRBD1 covers 10 bases. CDR1 and CDR2 from the germline V gene are KGHDR and SFDVKD. The CDR3 spans 16 residues. V lost 3 bases and J lost 7; bases outside the gene matches: 7. The CDR3 is CATSDPGTGVNGELFF. For the CDR3, the DNA is TGTGCCACCAGTGATCCAGGGACAGGGGTAAACGGGGAGCTGTTTTTT.

The V gene is TRBV7-9, the J gene TRBJ2-2; the match to TRBD1 covers 9 bases. J was trimmed by 7 bases and V by 5 bases; bases with no gene match: 11. The CDR3 is made up of 16 amino acids. The V gene's germline CDR1 is SEHNR and CDR2 FQNEAQ (reference sequence). The CDR3 bases are TGTGCCAGCAGCGGCCCGGGACAGGGTAAACTCGGGGAGCTGTTTTTT. Its protein product is CASSGPGQGKLGELFF.